This T cell receptor (beta chain) is drawn from a study of blood T cells in healthy people across ages. Overall study findings and caveats: Roughly linear declines in TCR beta diversity per million T cells occurred with age. Naive and antigen-experienced cells could not be conclusively compared, given unsorted PBMCs.

As to this clonotype: Its target is unknown.

The length of the CDR3 is 15 residues. Germline lookup yields CDR1 DFQATT and CDR2 SNEGSKA (reference sequence). Trimming left V 5 bases short and J 5 bases short, with 20 bases between. A second PCR, run for roughly 7 to 12 cycles, used a sample-barcoded 5' primer plus a J-beta primer mix. The template-switch adaptor, which had 12 random nucleotides, put a tag on each cDNA molecule. One entry per CDR3 protein results from TCRdb running MiXCR on the 5' RACE reads. Of 550,000 to 750,000 distinct CDR3 sequences detected, more than 20% appear once; the ten largest clones hold approximately 3.6%. Sequenced sample: blood. The receptor was isolated from a man between 65 and 85 years old in good health. The chain combines TRBV20-1 with TRBJ2-3, with D maybe TRBD2 (6 bases). The DNA of the CDR3 is TGCAGTGCTGCTGGCCCGGGGGAGGAGGTAGATACGCAGTATTTT. Its protein product is CSAAGPGEEVDTQYF.